The 7 T cell receptor beta chains below come from one sample, sequenced in a study of tumor-infiltrating lymphocytes in primary liver carcinoma. Extraction also yielded germline DNA, while blood RNA was obtained from unsorted whole blood. With 500 ng total RNA as template and a constant-region primer, TCR beta cDNA was made. What produced the TCR beta libraries was three nested multiplex PCR rounds using slightly modified ARM-PCR. With TRBV1-TRBV30 forward primers and a C-beta reverse primer, the first two PCR rounds were run for 10 to 11 cycles each. TCRdb reprocessed the multiplex PCR reads via MiXCR and lists one record per CDR3 protein. The sample lists about 320,000 distinct CDR3 sequences; around 50% were seen once. Source material: peripheral blood. These TCRs come from a woman aged 25-40 years with primary liver carcinoma and hepatitis B virus infection.

Note on this clonotype: Just one base apart from a much larger clone, this may be a read error. The chain joins TRBV6-5 to TRBJ2-5; a weak D match, TRBD2 (6 bases). The CDR3 has 15 amino acids. Germline V gene data show CDR1 as MNHEY and CDR2 as SVGAGI. The V and J ends lost 0 bases and 5 bases respectively, with 13 bases between them. The CDR3 coding sequence is TGTGCCAGCAGTTACTCAGGAGGGCTGGATGAGACCCAGTACTTC. Protein product: CASSYSGGLDETQYF.

This clonotype was seen repeatedly, ten times or more. The V and J genes are TRBV29-1 and TRBJ1-3, with a possible D match to TRBD1 (6 bases). The CDR3 is made up of 13 amino acids. The germline gives CDR1 SQVTM, CDR2 ANQGSEA. Trimming took 7 bases from V and 2 from J, leaving 12 bases between them. The CDR3 nucleotides are TGCAGCGCCGGGGGGCAGACTGGAAACACCATATATTTT. This encodes CSAGGQTGNTIYF.

The chain couples TRBV29-1 to TRBJ2-1; weak D call: TRBD2 (5 bases). V was clipped by 5 bases and J by 9 bases, with 20 bases between them. Germline assignment: CDR1 SQVTM and CDR2 ANQGSEA. CDR3 length equals 14 residues. The CDR3 region is CSVMTPTSGSEQFF. The CDR3 bases are TGCAGCGTTATGACCCCTACTAGTGGGAGTGAGCAGTTCTTC.

J is TRBJ2-5 and V is TRBV12-3 or TRBV12-4; the match to TRBD2 covers 9 bases. The CDR3 is 17 residues long. The junction had 12 bases not matched to a gene; V was cut back by 2 bases and J by 5 bases. The CDR3 DNA reads as TGTGCCAGCAGTTTACGGCTAGCGGGATCTAAGAGTGAGACCCAGTACTTC. Its translation: CASSLRLAGSKSETQYF.

This clonotype was counted between two and nine times. This chain connects TRBV7-9 to TRBJ2-7; D gene uncertain. The CDR3 runs 15 residues. Looked up from germline, CDR1 is SEHNR and CDR2 is FQNEAQ (reference sequence). The V end lost 1 base, the J end lost 6 bases, and 16 bases lay between the germline ends. Written as DNA, the CDR3 is TGTGCCAGCAGCTTAGTAATGGGCCCGCGTGGCGAGCAGTACTTC. Its protein product is CASSLVMGPRGEQYF.

As regards this clonotype: One end of the junction fails to match germline, which may point to a read error. The chain joins TRBV11-1 to TRBJ2-4, with 13 bases that match TRBD2. CDR3 length equals 17 residues. The V gene's germline CDR1 is SGHAT and CDR2 FQDESV (reference sequence). The CDR3 region is CAISFPGTSGTKDIQYF. The CDR3 DNA follows: TGTGCCATCAGCTTTCCCGGGACTAGCGGGACCAAAGACATTCAGTACTTC.

As concerns this clonotype: The junction differs from germline at one of its ends, possibly a read error. V gene TRBV12-3 or TRBV12-4 combines with J gene TRBJ2-1, with D unclear. The CDR3 has 13 amino acids. The DNA of the CDR3 is TGTGCCACCAGGCTCCAGATGTTCAATGAGCATTTCTTC. Translated, it gives CATRLQMFNEHFF.